This T cell receptor (beta chain) emerged from a study of shared clonotypes between healthy human individuals. The V and J ends lost 5 bases and 1 base respectively, with 11 bases between them. CDR3 length: 14 amino acids. Germline assignment: CDR1 MDHEN and CDR2 SYDVKM. Samples underwent the assay at deep level. Only in-frame clones appear in the TCRdb table, and some are missing; sequencing was by immunoSEQ multiplex PCR. The sample lists approximately 2,000,000 clones; roughly 90% were seen once. The gene calls are TRBV28 and TRBJ1-1; D gene ambiguous. The sample consisted of naive CD4+ T cells from PBMCs. Described subset: CD45RA+ positively selected. This sequence originates from a man younger than 35 in good health. Some clones in this sample may be carry-over from other donors' samples. CDR3 coding DNA: TGTGCCAGCAGTCCTCTCACATCGAACACTGAAGCTTTCTTT. Translating it yields CASSPLTSNTEAFF. Looking up the rest from reference TRBV28 and TRBJ1-1 gives the full variable domain: DVKVTQSSRYLVKRTGEKVFLECVQDMDHENMFWYRQDPGLGLRLIYFSYDVKMKEKGDIPEGYSVSREKKERFSLILESASTNQTSMYLCASSPLTSNTEAFFGQGTRLTVV.